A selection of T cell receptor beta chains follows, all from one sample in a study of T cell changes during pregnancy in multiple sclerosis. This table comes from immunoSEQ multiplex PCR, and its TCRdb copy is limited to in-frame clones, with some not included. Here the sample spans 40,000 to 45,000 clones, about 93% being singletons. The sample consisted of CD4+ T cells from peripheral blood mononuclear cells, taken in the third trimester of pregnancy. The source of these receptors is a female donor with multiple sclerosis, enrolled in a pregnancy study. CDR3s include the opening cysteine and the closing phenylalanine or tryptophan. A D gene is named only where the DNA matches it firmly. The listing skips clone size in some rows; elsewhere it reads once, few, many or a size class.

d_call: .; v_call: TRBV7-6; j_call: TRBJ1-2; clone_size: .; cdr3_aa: CASSLSGLNPYTF; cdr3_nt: TGTGCCAGCAGCCTCTCCGGGTTGAATCCCTACACCTTC
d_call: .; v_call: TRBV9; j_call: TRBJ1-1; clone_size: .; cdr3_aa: CASSRGQMNTEAFF; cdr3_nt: TGTGCCAGCAGCCGAGGACAAATGAACACTGAAGCTTTCTTT
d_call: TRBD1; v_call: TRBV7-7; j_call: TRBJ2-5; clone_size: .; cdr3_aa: CASSKDRVEETQYF; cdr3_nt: TGTGCCAGCAGCAAGGACAGGGTAGAAGAGACCCAGTACTTC
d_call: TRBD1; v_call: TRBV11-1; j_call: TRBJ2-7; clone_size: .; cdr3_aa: CASTPQGASYEQYF; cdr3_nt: TGTGCCAGCACCCCCCAGGGGGCCTCCTACGAGCAGTACTTC
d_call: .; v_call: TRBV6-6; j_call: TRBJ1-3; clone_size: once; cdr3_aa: CASLMGPHSGNTIYF; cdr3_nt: TGTGCCAGTCTCATGGGGCCCCACTCTGGAAACACCATATATTTT
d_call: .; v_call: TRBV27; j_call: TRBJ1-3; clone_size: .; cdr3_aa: CASSFRAGNTIYF; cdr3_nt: TGTGCCAGCAGTTTCAGGGCTGGAAACACCATATATTTT
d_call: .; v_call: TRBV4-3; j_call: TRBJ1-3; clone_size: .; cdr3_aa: CASSQDPRQGNTIYF; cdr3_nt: TGCGCCAGCAGCCAAGATCCCCGACAGGGAAACACCATATATTTT
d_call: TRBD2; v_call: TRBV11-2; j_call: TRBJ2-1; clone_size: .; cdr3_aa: CASSLTSGGVDEQFF; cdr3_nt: TGTGCCAGCAGCCTAACTAGCGGGGGGGTCGATGAGCAGTTCTTC
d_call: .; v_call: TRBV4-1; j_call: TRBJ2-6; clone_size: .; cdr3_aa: CASSQVPRSSGANVLTF; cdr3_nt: TGCGCCAGCAGCCAAGTTCCGCGATCCTCTGGGGCCAACGTCCTGACTTTC
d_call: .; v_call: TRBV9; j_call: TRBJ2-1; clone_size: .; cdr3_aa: CASSVGGLGGEQFF; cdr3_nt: TGTGCCAGCAGCGTAGGTGGCCTCGGGGGTGAGCAGTTCTTC
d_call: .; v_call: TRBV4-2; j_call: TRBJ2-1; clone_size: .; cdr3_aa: CASSQDEGGAGSYNEQFF; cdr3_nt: TGTGCCAGCAGCCAAGATGAAGGAGGGGCGGGCTCCTACAATGAGCAGTTCTTC
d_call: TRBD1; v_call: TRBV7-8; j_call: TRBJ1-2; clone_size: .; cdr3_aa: CASSLETLGTGANYGYTF; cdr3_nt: TGTGCCAGCAGCTTAGAAACGTTAGGGACAGGAGCAAACTATGGCTACACCTTC
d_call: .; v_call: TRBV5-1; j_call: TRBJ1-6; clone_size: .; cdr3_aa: CASSLRGEGLDNSPLHF; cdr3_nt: TGCGCCAGCAGCTTGAGAGGGGAGGGGTTGGATAATTCACCCCTCCACTTT
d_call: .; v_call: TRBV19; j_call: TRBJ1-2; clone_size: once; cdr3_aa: CASSIIYGAYGYTF; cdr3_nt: TGTGCCAGTAGTATCATCTATGGGGCCTATGGCTACACCTTC
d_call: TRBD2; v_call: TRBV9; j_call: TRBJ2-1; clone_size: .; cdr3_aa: CASSSRTSGLYNEQFF; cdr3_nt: TGTGCCAGCAGCTCCCGGACTAGCGGACTATACAATGAGCAGTTCTTC
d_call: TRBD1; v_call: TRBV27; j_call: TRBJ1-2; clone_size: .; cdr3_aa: CASGDRDRVYGYTF; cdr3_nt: TGTGCCAGCGGCGACCGGGACAGGGTCTATGGCTACACCTTC